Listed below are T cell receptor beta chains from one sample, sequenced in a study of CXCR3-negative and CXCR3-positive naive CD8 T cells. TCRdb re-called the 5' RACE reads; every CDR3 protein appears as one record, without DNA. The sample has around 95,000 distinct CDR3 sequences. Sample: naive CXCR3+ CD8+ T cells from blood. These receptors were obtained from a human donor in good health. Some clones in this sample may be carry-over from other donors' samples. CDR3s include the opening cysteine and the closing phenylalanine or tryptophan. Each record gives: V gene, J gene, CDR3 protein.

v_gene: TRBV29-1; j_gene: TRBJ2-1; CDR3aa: CSVELHESSYNEQFF
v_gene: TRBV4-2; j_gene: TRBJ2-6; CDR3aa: CASSQEPLAGGVRTGANVLTF
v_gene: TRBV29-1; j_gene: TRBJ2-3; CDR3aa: CSVELQGEDTQYF
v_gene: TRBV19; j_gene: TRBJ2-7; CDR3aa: CASSLLAGGLHEQYF
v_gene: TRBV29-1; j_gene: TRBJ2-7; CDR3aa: CSVEEGQGAYEQYF
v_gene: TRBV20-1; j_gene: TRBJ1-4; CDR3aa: CSAGRQGAVEKLFF
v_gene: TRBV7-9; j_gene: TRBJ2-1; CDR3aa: CASSLALGQIDNEQFF
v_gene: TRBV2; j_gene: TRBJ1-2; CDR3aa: CASSEWQGINYGYTF
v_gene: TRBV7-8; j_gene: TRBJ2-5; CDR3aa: CASSPFNRGETQYF
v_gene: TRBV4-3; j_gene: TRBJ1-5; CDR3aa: CASSQEYTASNQPQHF
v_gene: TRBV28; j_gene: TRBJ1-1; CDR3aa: CASSLSSTGYTEAFF
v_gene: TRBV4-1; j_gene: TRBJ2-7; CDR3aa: CASSPRTSAAYEQYF
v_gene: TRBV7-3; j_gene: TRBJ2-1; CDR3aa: CASRGGERLHDEQFF
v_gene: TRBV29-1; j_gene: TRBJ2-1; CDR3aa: CSVDPEEAYNEQFF
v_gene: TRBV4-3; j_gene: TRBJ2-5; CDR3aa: CASSHSGGKLQETQYF
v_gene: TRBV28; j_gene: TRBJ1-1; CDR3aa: CASSLRRLAGWNTEAFF
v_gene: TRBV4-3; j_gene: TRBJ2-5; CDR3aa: CASSQDRDGQETQYF
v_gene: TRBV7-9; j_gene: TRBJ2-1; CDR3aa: CASSQIVDEQFF
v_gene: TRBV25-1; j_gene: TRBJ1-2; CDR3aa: CASSDLGQGSYYGYTF
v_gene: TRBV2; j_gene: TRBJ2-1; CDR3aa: CASSPRSGLTEQFF
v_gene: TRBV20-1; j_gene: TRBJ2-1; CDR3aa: CSARGNSGALSYNEQFF
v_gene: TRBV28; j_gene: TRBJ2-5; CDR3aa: CASSLSDQETQYF
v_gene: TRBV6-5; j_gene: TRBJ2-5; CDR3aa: CASSLTGAPKEETQYF
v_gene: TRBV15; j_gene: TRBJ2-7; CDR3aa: CATSTRTGILREQYF
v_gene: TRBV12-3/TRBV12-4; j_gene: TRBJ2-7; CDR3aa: CASSSPGQGIHEQYF
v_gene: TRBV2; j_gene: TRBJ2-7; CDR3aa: CASTDTYEQYF
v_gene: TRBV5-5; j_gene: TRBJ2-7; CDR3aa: CASSSLVNRQYF
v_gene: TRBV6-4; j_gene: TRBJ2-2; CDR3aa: CASSDISGSVTGELFF
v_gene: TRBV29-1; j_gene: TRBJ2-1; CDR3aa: CSVLSLGAHEQFF
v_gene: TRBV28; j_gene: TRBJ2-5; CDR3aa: CASSLKGYRGSETQYF